This entry is about one TCR beta chain. As yet, its antigen is unknown. This entry is derived from a study of cytomegalovirus exposure and HLA in healthy donors. Overall study findings and caveats: An analysis done earlier found most TCR beta V segments productive about 87% or about 30% of the time. TCR beta sequences numbering some 17,000 were associated with HLA alleles at 0.05 false discovery rate in a later analysis. In a later analysis, TCR beta V- and J-gene trimming showed a link to a missense DCLRE1C variant. It was about 150 TCR beta chains that were listed as cytomegalovirus-associated.

This CDR3 spans 14 amino acids. The V gene end was trimmed by 6 bases and the J gene end by 4 bases; junction bases not matched to a gene: 9. The germline CDR1 and CDR2 sequences are MDHEN and SYDVKM. Researchers ran the PCR with 60 Vbeta and 13 Jbeta primers. Clones were sequenced by immunoSEQ multiplex PCR, and TCRdb holds only the in-frame ones, with some missing. Of about 190,000 clones in the sample, about 76% were seen once. Material for sequencing was PBMCs. V and J are TRBV28 and TRBJ2-7; 7 bases match TRBD2. The source is a woman aged 50 to 60 in good health and CMV-seronegative. CDR3 bases: TGTGCCAGCAGCCCCGGACTAGAAGCTTACGAGCAGTACTTC. This sequence encodes CASSPGLEAYEQYF. Full variable domain (outside the CDR3, taken from reference TRBV28 and TRBJ2-7): DVKVTQSSRYLVKRTGEKVFLECVQDMDHENMFWYRQDPGLGLRLIYFSYDVKMKEKGDIPEGYSVSREKKERFSLILESASTNQTSMYLCASSPGLEAYEQYFGPGTRLTVT.